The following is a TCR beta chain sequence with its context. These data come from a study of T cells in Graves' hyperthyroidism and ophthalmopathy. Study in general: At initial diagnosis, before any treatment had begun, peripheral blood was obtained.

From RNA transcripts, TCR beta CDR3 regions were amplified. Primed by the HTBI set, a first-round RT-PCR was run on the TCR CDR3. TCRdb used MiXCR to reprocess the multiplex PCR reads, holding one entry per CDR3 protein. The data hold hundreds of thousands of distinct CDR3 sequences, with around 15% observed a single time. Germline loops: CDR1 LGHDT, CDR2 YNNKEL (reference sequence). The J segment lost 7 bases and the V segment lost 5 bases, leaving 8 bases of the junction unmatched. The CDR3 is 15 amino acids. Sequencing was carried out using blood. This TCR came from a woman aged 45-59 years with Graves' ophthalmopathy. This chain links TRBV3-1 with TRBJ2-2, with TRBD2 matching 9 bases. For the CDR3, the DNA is TGTGCCAGCAGCACCCGAGCGGGAGGAATCGGGGAGCTGTTTTTT. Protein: CASSTRAGGIGELFF.